The 10 T cell receptor beta chains listed next were all sequenced from one sample in a study of T cell responses to AZD1222 COVID-19 vaccine. Libraries were prepared by immunoSEQ multiplex PCR; TCRdb keeps only in-frame clonotypes and omits some of them. This repertoire shows some 160,000 clones, 88% found once; its top ten account for less than 6.5%. The sequencing used peripheral blood, collected on day 0 of AZD1222 vaccination. The receptors shown here come from an adult in good health.

The V gene is TRBV2, the J gene TRBJ1-1; no reliable D call. Germline V gives CDR1 SNHLY, CDR2 FYNNEI. Trimming pared 5 bases from V and 3 bases from J, leaving 7 bases between. The CDR3 loop spans 12 amino acids. The CDR3 region is CASSTRDTEAFF. As DNA, the CDR3 is TGTGCCAGCAGTACCAGAGACACTGAAGCTTTCTTT.

The chain employs TRBV19 and TRBJ1-2; TRBD1 matches 9 bases. Trimming cost V 10 bases and J 2 bases; bases outside gene matches: 11. This CDR3 has 15 residues. CDR1 is LNHDA, CDR2 SQIVND, per germline (reference sequence). CDR3 sequence reads: CATTTAGTGNYGYTF. The CDR3, as DNA: TGTGCCACCACTACGGCCGGGACAGGGAACTATGGCTACACCTTC.

The V and J genes are TRBV27 and TRBJ1-6; D gene ambiguous. V was shortened by 2 bases and J by 6 bases, with 14 bases between the two germline ends. The germline V gene has CDR1 MNHEY and CDR2 SMNVEV (reference sequence). The CDR3 extends over 16 amino acids. The CDR3 DNA reads as TGTGCCAGCAGTTTAAAATTCCCCCATATTAATTCACCCCTCCACTTT. It is translated as CASSLKFPHINSPLHF.

This chain uses TRBV5-4 with TRBJ2-3; 9 bases map to TRBD2. J was trimmed by 0 bases and V by 4 bases; bases with no gene match: 6. CDR1 and CDR2 (germline): SGHNT, YYREEE (reference sequence). The CDR3 extends over 16 amino acids. For the CDR3, the DNA is TGTGCCAGCAGCCTCGATAGCGGGGGAAGCACAGATACGCAGTATTTT. Its protein product is CASSLDSGGSTDTQYF. Drawing the rest from reference TRBV5-4 and TRBJ2-3, the complete variable domain is ETGVTQSPTHLIKTRGQQVTLRCSSQSGHNTVSWYQQALGQGPQFIFQYYREEENGRGNFPPRFSGLQFPNYSSELNVNALELDDSALYLCASSLDSGGSTDTQYFGPGTRLTVL.

This clone was picked up a small number of times. V and J are TRBV7-2 and TRBJ2-7; 9 positions agree with TRBD2. V was clipped by 8 bases and J by 4 bases; unmatched bases: 18. The CDR3 extends over 17 amino acids. The germline CDR1 and CDR2 sequences are SGHTA and FQGNSA. The CDR3 DNA sequence: TGTGCCAGCGCGCGGGGGGGGTCACTCCGCTCAGGATACGAGCAGTACTTC. Its translation: CASARGGSLRSGYEQYF.

The chain recombines TRBV29-1 with TRBJ2-5; TRBD1 is a possible D gene (5 bases). V lost 6 bases, J lost 4 bases, and 12 bases lay in between. CDR1 and CDR2 from the germline V gene are SQVTM and ANQGSEA. The CDR3 consists of 12 residues. CDR3: CSVSGLRETQYF. CDR3 DNA: TGCAGCGTCTCAGGGCTGCGAGAGACCCAGTACTTC.

The rearrangement links TRBV6-5 to TRBJ2-1; 7 bases are shared with TRBD2. V shed 5 bases and J 12 bases; nucleotides not matched to a gene: 16. The CDR3 is 15 residues long. CDR1 and CDR2 (germline): MNHEY, SVGAGI. The CDR3 region is CASSTGGSGSKGQFF. CDR3 in DNA: TGTGCCAGCAGTACTGGGGGTAGCGGGTCGAAGGGGCAGTTCTTC.

The chain has TRBV11-2 and TRBJ1-2, with TRBD1 matching over 9 bases. Germline V gene data show CDR1 as SGHAT and CDR2 as FQNNGV. V gave up 10 bases and J gave up 7 bases; unmatched junction bases: 10. The CDR3 contains 13 residues. The CDR3 spells CANIAQGAGGYTF. Here the CDR3 DNA reads TGTGCCAACATAGCACAGGGGGCCGGTGGCTACACCTTC.

This clone showed up just once. CDR3 sequence: CASSLVLQGGSGEQYF. CDR3 coding DNA: TGTGCCAGCAGCTTAGTGTTACAGGGAGGTTCAGGGGAGCAGTACTTC. The chain carries TRBV7-2 and TRBJ2-7, with D possibly called TRBD1 or TRBD2 (6 bases each). Looked up from germline, CDR1 is SGHTA and CDR2 is FQGNSA. The CDR3 is made up of 16 amino acids. Trimming left V 1 base short and J 7 bases short, with 20 bases between.

The V call is TRBV7-3, the J call TRBJ2-3; D might be TRBD2 (5 bases). This CDR3 is built from 15 residues. The germline gives CDR1 SGHTA, CDR2 FQGTGA. V was pared by 2 bases and J by 4 bases, with 13 bases between. The CDR3 DNA sequence: TGTGCCAGCAGCTTAGATGGCGGGTACGCAGATACGCAGTATTTT. The encoded protein is CASSLDGGYADTQYF.